The subject of this entry is one T cell receptor (beta chain). Its antigen specificity is not known. Base-call qualities are not available, and no considerably larger clone is one nucleotide away. This sample is part of a study of CD8+ T cells in alopecia areata (dated by TCRdb to 2016 to 2019). The study in broad terms: Treated patients were enrolled in an open-label pilot trial of oral tofacitinib at 5 to 10 mg twice daily for moderate-to-severe alopecia areata. Patients received tofacitinib for 6 to 18 months and were then followed off drug for 6 months to check for delayed response and recurrence. In both human patients and the C3H/HeJ mouse model, the study applied high-throughput TCRbeta sequencing to look at T cell clonal expansion in alopecia areata. Scalp tissue and sorted CD4+ and CD8+ peripheral blood T cells from patchy and totalis/universalis alopecia areata patients and from healthy controls were covered by human TCRbeta sequencing. Biopsies were taken from tofacitinib-treated patients at baseline and again at 4 and 24 weeks into treatment, and several of those patients also had a later scalp biopsy. Clonality in the scalp was compared among normal scalp (n=4), patchy alopecia areata scalp (n=8), and alopecia totalis/universalis scalp (n=8). RNA came from the PAXgene miRNA kit for fixed scalp, the miRNeasy kit for PBMCs, and the RNeasy kit for mouse skin. Amplification of TCRbeta CDR3 regions was done by immunoSEQ multiplex PCR using 35 Vbeta forward primers and 13 Jbeta reverse primers. The investigation overall reported the following: Scalp TCR repertoire analysis is complicated because resident alphabeta T cells in normal human skin are also sequenced, whereas mouse skin is dominated by gammadelta T cells. Compared with normal scalp, lesional scalp, particularly in alopecia totalis/universalis, had higher clonality and more expanded CD8+ clones, which suggests antigenic drive. Shared TCR sequences between patients were less evident than in mice, which may be partly attributable to HLA diversity in the patient population.

The method behind the library was the immunoSEQ multiplex PCR assay. RNA was extracted from all samples and reverse transcribed into cDNA, which served as template for TCR sequencing. SuperScript III was used for first-strand cDNA synthesis, primed with a 2:1 mix of oligo-dT and random hexamers. Amplification bias was assessed with a synthetic immune receptor repertoire, and residual bias was removed computationally. Per the authors' processing: After raw reads were preprocessed to remove errors, the CDR3 was defined following IMGT conventions as running from the conserved cysteine to phenylalanine. Clonality was computed as 1 minus the Shannon entropy, with the entropy normalized by log2 of the number of productive unique TCRs. Scalp TCRbeta sequences were cross-referenced with sorted blood CD4 and CD8 repertoires so that the CD4 or CD8 identity of scalp clones could be inferred. TCRdb took this table from immuneACCESS and kept in-frame rearrangements with V and J called. Such tables lack part of the clones; where checked against another copy, unresolved V genes explain under half of the gap, and the rest is unexplained. V, J and clone size were drawn from that table, and D and trimming were deduced from the DNA. This sample has about 140,000 clones in its table, and about 60% of those were observed once. The ten biggest clones cover 5% to 7% of the sample.

Per the publication, the time point label means: baseline before oral tofacitinib. From alopecia areata patients, peripheral blood was collected along with lesional scalp punch biopsies. After PBMCs were isolated by density centrifugation and stained for CD3, CD4 and CD8, a FACSAria was used to sort CD4+ and CD8+ T cells. CDR1 SQVTM and CDR2 ANQGSEA are derived from the germline V gene. V is cut by 5 bases and J by 0 bases, and the space between the germline ends is 8 bases. The CDR3 contains 13 residues, cysteine and phenylalanine counted. Solely the CDR3 DNA is kept, with 39 bases framed from the first base.

The receptor comes from a human donor with alopecia areata. Sequencing was performed on CD4+ T cells sorted from blood, taken at week 0. The chain uses TRBV29-1 and TRBJ2-1; no D gene is confidently identified. The nucleotide sequence reads TGCAGCGTTCACTCCACCTCCTACAATGAGCAGTTCTTC. It translates to CSVHSTSYNEQFF.